This T cell receptor (beta chain) emerged from a study of monozygotic twins with inflammatory bowel disease. From germline, CDR1 is SQVTM and CDR2 ANQGSEA. This CDR3 comprises 13 residues. From its re-call of the 5' RACE reads, TCRdb lists each CDR3 protein once, without DNA. The sample holds nearly 450,000 distinct CDR3 sequences. A word on this clonotype: Antigen: not known.

Study results and limitations: Patient-to-patient differences in immunosuppressive treatment may have added variability to the repertoires.

V usage is TRBV29-1 and J usage is TRBJ1-1; TCRdb gives TRBD1 as the D gene, but with no DNA this cannot be confirmed. The sequenced sample consisted of blood. The receptor was isolated from a human donor with ulcerative colitis or Crohn's disease, or a healthy co-twin of an affected twin (not recorded which). CDR3 loop: CSSGPGPNTEAFF. The variable domain in full, with the rest retrieved from reference TRBV29-1 and TRBJ1-1, is SAVISQKPSRDICQRGTSLTIQCQVDSQVTMMFWYRQQPGQSLTLIATANQGSEATYESGFVIDKFPISRPNLTFSTLTVSNMSPEDSSIYLCSSGPGPNTEAFFGQGTRLTVV.